This TCR beta chain was captured in a study of blood T cell repertoires in COVID-19. Study-wide background: COVID-19 samples, acute and convalescent, were from the United States, Italy and Spain. PBMCs, B-cell-depleted T cells, or T cells provided the cDNA or gDNA that made up the material.

The V end was cut by 6 bases, the J end by 4 bases, with 12 bases between. The germline V gene encodes CDR1 MDHEN and CDR2 SYDVKM. The CDR3 runs to 13 residues. The authors' processing: Amplified reference gene primers provided the basis for estimating nucleated cell counts. TCRdb keeps only in-frame clones here, not all; method: immunoSEQ multiplex PCR. The DNA gave D and trimming, while V, J and clone size come from that table. Of approximately 100,000 clones listed, roughly 90% are singletons. This rearrangement joins TRBV28 to TRBJ1-2; no clear D gene. Sequencing was done on a sample of peripheral blood. The source of this sequence is a woman aged 80 or over in a cohort sampled during active COVID-19. The CDR3 DNA reads TGTGCCAGCAGCCCGGAGGGTCCCTATGGCTACACCTTC. Translated, it gives CASSPEGPYGYTF.